These 29 T cell receptor beta chains came from one sample sequenced in a study of blood T cell repertoires in COVID-19. Here immunoSEQ multiplex PCR was the method, and the copy in TCRdb shows in-frame clones only, minus some. The sample includes hundreds of thousands of clones, approximately 85% seen only once; the top ten take approximately 5.1%. The sequenced material came from peripheral blood. These receptors were collected from a middle-aged man with active or convalescent COVID-19.

The rearrangement links TRBV4-3 to TRBJ2-2; 12 positions match TRBD2. The V and J ends lost 4 bases and 2 bases, in that order; junction bases with no gene match: 5. Per germline, CDR1 LGHNA and CDR2 YSLEER. The CDR3 extends over 17 amino acids. The CDR3 loop reads CASSPTSGGKNTGELFF. Here the CDR3 DNA reads TGCGCCAGCAGCCCGACTAGCGGGGGCAAAAACACCGGGGAGCTGTTTTTT.

The chain carries TRBV5-6 and TRBJ2-3, with TRBD2 identical over 13 bases. V lost 7 bases, J lost 1 base, and 6 bases stayed unmatched. The CDR3 is 16 residues long. Looked up from germline, CDR1 is SGHDT and CDR2 is YYEEEE. CDR3 nucleotide sequence: TGTGCCAGCCGGACTAGCGGGAGTCTCCGCACAGATACGCAGTATTTT. Its translation: CASRTSGSLRTDTQYF.

The chain is built from TRBV2 and TRBJ2-4; the match to TRBD1 covers 8 bases. V lost 5 bases and J lost 7; bases outside the gene matches: 13. This CDR3 contains 16 residues. From germline, CDR1 is SNHLY and CDR2 FYNNEI. Here the CDR3 DNA reads TGTGCCAGCAGTACCGCCGGTTTACAGGGGGGTAACATTCAGTACTTC. It encodes CASSTAGLQGGNIQYF.

The chain has TRBV4-3 and TRBJ2-3; possibly TRBD2 for D (6 bases). The V end was cut by 3 bases, the J end by 0 bases, with 10 bases between. The CDR3 is 15 residues long. Germline values: CDR1 LGHNA, CDR2 YSLEER. CDR3 bases: TGCGCCAGCAGCCACCTCGGGACTAGCACAGATACGCAGTATTTT. It yields the protein CASSHLGTSTDTQYF.

This clone appeared a few times. The chain carries TRBV9 and TRBJ1-2; 10 nucleotides align to TRBD1. The CDR3 runs 14 residues. CDR1 and CDR2 (germline): SGDLS, YYNGEE. V shed 3 bases and J 6 bases; nucleotides not matched to a gene: 5. The CDR3 sequence: CASSGGQGNDGYTF. The DNA for the CDR3 is TGTGCCAGCAGCGGGGGACAGGGGAACGATGGCTACACCTTC.

Written as DNA, the CDR3 is TGTGCCAGCAGCCCAAGTGGTACTAGCGGGAGTAATGAGCAGTTCTTC. This gives the protein CASSPSGTSGSNEQFF. The chain is built from TRBV7-6 and TRBJ2-1; 11 nucleotides agree with TRBD2. Germline V CDR1 and CDR2: SGHVS, FNYEAQ. The junction had 10 bases not matched to a gene; V was cut back by 5 bases and J by 7 bases. There are 16 residues in the CDR3. Full variable domain (missing parts from reference TRBV7-6 and TRBJ2-1): GAGVSQSPRYKVTKRGQDVALRCDPISGHVSLYWYRQALGQGPEFLTYFNYEAQQDKSGLPNDRFSAERPEGSISTLTIQRTEQRDSAMYRCASSPSGTSGSNEQFFGPGTRLTVL.

The chain carries TRBV6-1 and TRBJ2-1, with TRBD2 identical over 9 bases. V lost 0 bases to trimming and J lost 6 bases; unmatched junction nucleotides: 18. Germline CDR1 reads MNHNS; CDR2 reads SASEGT. The CDR3 has 20 amino acids. The chain's CDR3 is CASSEAGGLARERLTNEQFF. CDR3 in DNA: TGTGCCAGCAGTGAAGCGGGGGGACTAGCCAGAGAGAGGCTAACCAATGAGCAGTTCTTC.

The rearrangement links TRBV18 to TRBJ1-1; 9 positions agree with TRBD1. The V segment lost 4 bases and the J segment 4 bases; nucleotides outside the gene matches: 10. Germline values: CDR1 KGHSH, CDR2 LQKENI. The CDR3 runs to 16 residues. Here the CDR3 reads CASSLGRDRVGTEAFF. In DNA, the CDR3 is TGTGCCAGCTCACTCGGACGGGACAGGGTCGGCACTGAAGCTTTCTTT.

This clone was found once. This chain joins TRBV10-3 and TRBJ2-7; 8 positions agree with TRBD1. Germline V gives CDR1 ENHRY, CDR2 SYGVKD. The CDR3 has 14 residues. V lost 5 bases and J lost 4; bases outside the gene matches: 7. The CDR3 bases are TGTGCCATCAGTCAGGGGACAGGACCATACGAGCAGTACTTC. It encodes CAISQGTGPYEQYF.

This clone came up a few times. The CDR3 DNA sequence: TGTGCCAGCAGCCTCGGTTTAGGGGCCTCGGCCCAGCATTTT. Residues: CASSLGLGASAQHF. The V and J genes are TRBV5-8 and TRBJ1-5; tentatively, D is TRBD1 (5 bases). The CDR3 spans 14 residues. Per the germline V gene, CDR1 is SGHTS and CDR2 is YDEGEE. Trimming removed 4 bases at V and 11 bases at J, with 19 bases between.

The rearrangement uses TRBV28 and TRBJ1-1, with no clear D. Trimming took off 6 bases at V and 8 bases at J, with 10 bases between the two ends. The germline V gene encodes CDR1 MDHEN and CDR2 SYDVKM. The CDR3 is 11 amino acids. The CDR3 loop reads CASSIEQEAFF. The CDR3 coding sequence is TGTGCCAGCAGCATCGAACAAGAAGCTTTCTTT. The variable domain in full, completed from reference TRBV28 and TRBJ1-1, reads DVKVTQSSRYLVKRTGEKVFLECVQDMDHENMFWYRQDPGLGLRLIYFSYDVKMKEKGDIPEGYSVSREKKERFSLILESASTNQTSMYLCASSIEQEAFFGQGTRLTVV.

Only a few counts were recorded for this clone. The chain is built from TRBV6-2 or TRBV6-3 and TRBJ1-4; D remains unclear. CDR1 MNHEY and CDR2 SVGEGT come from the germline V gene. V lost 4 bases and J 8 bases, leaving 8 bases between the germline ends. CDR3 length: 12 amino acids. The CDR3 DNA sequence: TGTGCCAGCAGTTCTCCGGGGGAAAAACTGTTTTTT. This encodes CASSSPGEKLFF.

V is TRBV18 and J is TRBJ1-1; D gene unclear. Germline lookup yields CDR1 KGHSH and CDR2 LQKENI. The CDR3 length is 17 residues. V lost 5 bases to trimming and J lost 2 bases, with 21 bases between them. The CDR3 DNA follows: TGTGCCAGCTCAACCATCCCCCCGCGGGCCGGAAACACTGAAGCTTTCTTT. Translation gives CASSTIPPRAGNTEAFF.

The chain employs TRBV5-1 and TRBJ1-1, with D unclear. This CDR3 spans 11 amino acids. V was trimmed by 5 bases and J by 3 bases, leaving 5 bases between them. Germline values: CDR1 SGHRS, CDR2 YFSETQ. The DNA of the CDR3 is TGCGCCAGCAGTTCAGACACTGAAGCTTTCTTT. It codes for CASSSDTEAFF.

CDR3 loop: CASSTPPGGQFF. The CDR3 nucleotides read TGTGCCAGTAGTACTCCCCCCGGGGGACAGTTCTTC. The chain combines TRBV19 with TRBJ2-1; maybe TRBD2 (6 bases). Trimming took 4 bases from V and 13 from J, leaving 14 bases between them. The CDR3 contains 12 residues. Germline CDR1 and CDR2: LNHDA and SQIVND (reference sequence).

As regards this clone: One junction end does not reproduce the germline sequence, and a read error may be involved. J is TRBJ2-7 and V is TRBV5-4, with 7 bases that match TRBD2. The length of the CDR3 is 16 residues. Per the germline V gene, CDR1 is SGHNT and CDR2 is YYREEE (reference sequence). The chain's CDR3 is CASSPVAAGVPHERYF. The CDR3, as DNA: TGTGCCAGCAGCCCGGTAGCGGCGGGAGTTCCCCACGAGCGGTACTTC.

V usage is TRBV27 and J usage is TRBJ2-7, with TRBD1 identical over 11 bases. V trimming: 5 bases; J trimming: 1 base; junction bases outside the gene matches: 4. The CDR3 has 15 residues. Germline V gene data show CDR1 as MNHEY and CDR2 as SMNVEV (reference sequence). CDR3: CASSVGTGGSYEQYF. The CDR3 bases are TGTGCCAGCAGTGTAGGGACAGGGGGGTCCTACGAGCAGTACTTC.

This chain links TRBV7-8 with TRBJ1-2; D remains ambiguous. The V end was cut by 2 bases, the J end by 0 bases, with 7 bases between. The CDR3 totals 14 residues. From germline, CDR1 is SGHVS and CDR2 FQNEAQ. The CDR3 DNA follows: TGTGCCAGCAGCTTATCGGTCGCTAACTATGGCTACACCTTC. Translating gives CASSLSVANYGYTF.

This clone was detected only a few times. The chain links TRBV15 to TRBJ2-7, with 8 bases matching TRBD2. J gave up 0 bases and V 4 bases, and 5 bases lay outside the gene matches. Germline-derived CDR1 and CDR2 are LNHNV and YYDKDF (reference sequence). This CDR3 has 15 amino acids. DNA of the CDR3: TGTGCCACCAGCAAGCCAGCGGGAGACTCCTACGAGCAGTACTTC. Protein: CATSKPAGDSYEQYF.

With respect to this clone: Other nucleotide sequences from this sample produce the same CDR3. This chain joins TRBV5-1 and TRBJ2-3; a possible D gene is TRBD1 (5 bases). Trimming removed 0 bases from V and 0 bases from J, with 5 bases in between. There are 14 residues in the CDR3. CDR1 is SGHRS, CDR2 YFSETQ, per germline. The CDR3 region has the DNA TGCGCCAGCAGCTTGGGACAGAGCACAGATACGCAGTATTTT. Its protein is CASSLGQSTDTQYF.

The chain combines TRBV6-5 with TRBJ1-1, with TRBD1 identical over 9 bases. The junction had 3 bases not matched to a gene; V was cut back by 2 bases and J by 2 bases. Germline CDR1 reads MNHEY; CDR2 reads SVGAGI. CDR3 length: 15 amino acids. Here the CDR3 DNA reads TGTGCCAGCAGTTACGCGACAGGGGGTAACACTGAAGCTTTCTTT. Translation gives CASSYATGGNTEAFF.

The chain has TRBV4-1 and TRBJ2-6; possible D gene TRBD2, 6 bases. V lost 0 bases and J lost 0, with 9 bases in between. This CDR3 comprises 17 residues. Looked up from germline, CDR1 is MGHRA and CDR2 is YSYEKL. CDR3 in DNA: TGCGCCAGCAGCCAAGACCGGGGGTCCTCTGGGGCCAACGTCCTGACTTTC. Its translation: CASSQDRGSSGANVLTF.

This clone was picked up one time. This chain connects TRBV5-3 to TRBJ1-2; no reliable D call. Being an ORF, TRBV5-3 has a function that is uncertain. CDR3 length: 14 residues. Trimming took off 0 bases at V and 8 bases at J, with 14 bases between the two ends. The chain's CDR3 is CARSLDILTEGYTF. CDR3 nucleotides: TGTGCCAGAAGCTTGGACATCTTAACAGAAGGCTACACCTTC.

V usage is TRBV7-2 and J usage is TRBJ1-2; D not certain. Germline V gene sequence: CDR1 SGHTA, CDR2 FQGNSA. Trimming pared 5 bases from V and 5 bases from J, leaving 9 bases between. The CDR3 contains 12 residues. The CDR3 DNA reads TGTGCCAGCAGCCTCCGGGAGTATGGCTACACCTTC. The encoded protein is CASSLREYGYTF.

This clone was observed a single time. At the DNA level, this CDR3 is encoded by other sequences in the same sample as well. V usage is TRBV7-8 and J usage is TRBJ2-1; perhaps TRBD1 as D (8 bases). The CDR3 contains 16 residues. Germline-derived CDR1 and CDR2 are SGHVS and FQNEAQ. V was cut by 5 bases and J by 0 bases, with 14 bases left in between. The CDR3 DNA follows: TGTGCCAGCAGCCCCTACAGGGGGGGCTCCTACAATGAGCAGTTCTTC. It yields the protein CASSPYRGGSYNEQFF.

This chain joins TRBV28 and TRBJ2-1, with D possibly being TRBD2 (6 bases). CDR1 and CDR2 from the germline V gene are MDHEN and SYDVKM. This CDR3 is 15 amino acids long. Trimming stripped 3 bases from V and 2 bases from J, with 11 bases between. This CDR3 reads CASSLEGRAYNEQFF. CDR3 nucleotides: TGTGCCAGCAGTTTGGAGGGGCGCGCCTACAATGAGCAGTTCTTC.

This clone has just a few counts. The genes are TRBV11-2 and TRBJ2-5; 8 bases agree with TRBD2. The germline gives CDR1 SGHAT, CDR2 FQNNGV. The CDR3 extends over 14 amino acids. V dropped 4 bases and J dropped 5; count of bases not matched to a gene: 6. The CDR3 is CASSSGGTGETQYF. DNA for the CDR3: TGTGCCAGCAGCTCGGGAGGGACGGGGGAGACCCAGTACTTC.

V is TRBV5-1 and J is TRBJ2-3; 10 bases map to TRBD2. Germline V lookup: CDR1 SGHRS, CDR2 YFSETQ. The CDR3 is 17 amino acids. The junction had 10 bases not matched to a gene; V was cut back by 3 bases and J by 3 bases. CDR3 in amino acids: CASSSGRLAGATDTQYF. CDR3 DNA: TGCGCCAGCAGCTCCGGGAGGCTAGCGGGAGCGACAGATACGCAGTATTTT.

V and J are TRBV7-6 and TRBJ1-1; D is perhaps TRBD1 (5 bases). V lost 3 bases and J lost 5, with 13 bases in between. The CDR3 contains 14 residues. Germline assignment: CDR1 SGHVS and CDR2 FNYEAQ. The CDR3 DNA reads as TGTGCCAGCAGCTTGGGGGGTTGGGGTACTGAAGCTTTCTTT. Its protein is CASSLGGWGTEAFF.